This is a list of T cell receptor beta chains from one sample in a study of blood T cell repertoires in COVID-19. The table came from immunoSEQ multiplex PCR; TCRdb's copy has only in-frame clones and leaves some out. The sample lists approximately 70,000 clones; 70% to 90% were seen once. Sequenced sample: peripheral blood. These receptors originate from a human donor in a cohort sampled during active COVID-19. CDR3s include the opening cysteine and the closing phenylalanine or tryptophan. The order of the fields is V gene, clone size, J gene, D gene, CDR3 DNA, CDR3 protein. A D gene is named only where the DNA matches it firmly. A row's size may be missing; if present it is once, few, many or a size class.

TRBV27	NA	TRBJ2-1	TRBD2	TGTGCCAGCAGTTTAGCCCTCCTAGCGGGGGGCAATGAGCAGTTCTTC	CASSLALLAGGNEQFF
TRBV20-1	NA	TRBJ1-5	NA	TGCAGTGCTAGTTACAGGGAGAATCAGCCCCAGCATTTT	CSASYRENQPQHF
TRBV21-1	NA	TRBJ2-1	NA	TGTGCCAGCAGGCCAAGACTAGCGGGAGAGTGTGAGCAGTTCTTC	CASRPRLAGECEQFF
TRBV4-1	NA	TRBJ2-1	TRBD1	TGCGCCAGCGGTCCGGGACAGGGTTACAATGAGCAGTTCTTC	CASGPGQGYNEQFF
TRBV7-9	NA	TRBJ1-1	NA	TGTGCCAGCAGCTTAGGTCAGGGGTACACTGAAGCTTTCTTT	CASSLGQGYTEAFF
TRBV7-8	NA	TRBJ2-5	TRBD1	TGTGCCAGCAGCCCGACAGGGGGGTACCAAGAGACCCAGTACTTC	CASSPTGGYQETQYF
TRBV5-1	NA	TRBJ2-5	TRBD2	TGCGCCAGCAGCTTGTCGGGCGGGAGCGGAGAGACCCAGTACTTC	CASSLSGGSGETQYF
TRBV10-3	NA	TRBJ1-2	TRBD1	TGTGCCATCAGTGAAGTCGGGACAGGGGATGGGAACTATGGCTACACCTTC	CAISEVGTGDGNYGYTF
TRBV6-5	NA	TRBJ1-1	TRBD1	TGTGCCAGCAGCGGACAGGGCGACACTGAAGCTTTCTTT	CASSGQGDTEAFF
TRBV21-1	NA	TRBJ1-1	NA	TGTGCCGTAGGACAGGGTGGCGGCACTGAAGCTTTCTTT	CAVGQGGGTEAFF
TRBV6-5	NA	TRBJ1-2	TRBD1	TGTGCCAGCACCGACAGGGGGCCTGGCTACACCTTC	CASTDRGPGYTF
TRBV5-1	NA	TRBJ2-3	TRBD2	TGCGCCAGCAGCCCGTGGACTAGCGGGAGGGTCACAGATACGCAGTATTTT	CASSPWTSGRVTDTQYF
TRBV2	NA	TRBJ2-3	NA	TGTGCCAGCAGTGAGATGAGCGGCACAGATACGCAGTATTTT	CASSEMSGTDTQYF
TRBV5-6	NA	TRBJ2-1	TRBD2	TGTGCCAGCAGCTTAACACTAGCGGGAGTGAATGAGCAGTTCTTC	CASSLTLAGVNEQFF
TRBV4-1	many	TRBJ1-2	NA	TGCGCCAGCAGCCAACACGGGATCCGGTATGGCTACACCTTC	CASSQHGIRYGYTF
TRBV30	NA	TRBJ1-2	NA	TGTGCCTGGAGTAGGGGCATGGACAGTAACTATGGCTACACCTTC	CAWSRGMDSNYGYTF
TRBV5-6	NA	TRBJ2-1	TRBD2	TGTGCCAGCAGTTCTAGCGGCAATGAGCAGTTCTTC	CASSSSGNEQFF
TRBV7-4	NA	TRBJ2-1	TRBD2	TGTGCCAGCAGCTCATTCCTTGTGCTAGCGGGGCCTCGGAATGAGCAGTTCTTC	CASSSFLVLAGPRNEQFF
TRBV3-1/TRBV3-2	NA	TRBJ1-4	NA	TGTGCCAGCAGCCACAGGGGTTCAGAGGAAAAACTGTTTTTT	CASSHRGSEEKLFF
TRBV5-6	NA	TRBJ2-1	TRBD2	TGTGCCAGCAGTCGGCTAGCGGGAGGGCCCTACAATGAGCAGTTCTTC	CASSRLAGGPYNEQFF
TRBV6-5	NA	TRBJ2-2	NA	TGTGCCAGCGGGGGGAGACTCGAGGACACCGGGGAGCTGTTTTTT	CASGGRLEDTGELFF
TRBV11-2	NA	TRBJ2-2	NA	TGTGCCAGCAGCCCATCGAGGGGGAGCACCGGGGAGCTGTTTTTT	CASSPSRGSTGELFF
TRBV29-1	NA	TRBJ2-3	NA	TGCAGCGTTGAAGGGTTGAAGGGGAATACGCAGTATTTT	CSVEGLKGNTQYF
TRBV25-1	NA	TRBJ2-7	NA	TGTGCCAGCAGAGGAGTTCCCTACGAGCAGTACTTC	CASRGVPYEQYF
TRBV5-1	NA	TRBJ2-1	TRBD2	TGCGCCAGCAGCATAGGACTAGCGGGCAATGAGCAGTTCTTC	CASSIGLAGNEQFF
TRBV9	NA	TRBJ2-1	TRBD2	TGTGCCAGCAGCACGCTAGCGGGAGGGATCCAGAATGAGCAGTTCTTC	CASSTLAGGIQNEQFF
TRBV7-9	NA	TRBJ1-3	NA	TGTGCCAGCAGCTCCCACTCTATAGCTGGAAACACCATATATTTT	CASSSHSIAGNTIYF
TRBV27	NA	TRBJ2-7	TRBD1	TGTGCCAGCAGTTTAAGCGCAGGGGGCCTCGAGCAGTACTTC	CASSLSAGGLEQYF
TRBV3-1/TRBV3-2	NA	TRBJ2-7	NA	TGTGCCAGCAGCTCCCTAAATCCCTACGAGCAGTACTTC	CASSSLNPYEQYF